The 8 T cell receptor beta chains presented below share a single source sample, sequenced in a study of blood T cell repertoires in COVID-19. Some clones are missing from TCRdb's copy, which holds only in-frame ones; the method was immunoSEQ multiplex PCR. The table has 200,000 to 250,000 clones, roughly 85% seen once. Sequencing was done on a sample of PBMCs or T cells enriched from blood (not recorded which). The receptors stem from a woman between 50 and 59 years old who had been exposed to COVID-19.

The rearrangement joins TRBV6-2 or TRBV6-3 to TRBJ1-1; D not certain. The CDR3 has 16 residues. Germline values: CDR1 MNHEY, CDR2 SVGEGT. V was trimmed by 4 bases and J by 1 base, leaving 16 bases between them. The CDR3 reads CASSFRVLSQNTEAFF. In DNA, the CDR3 is TGTGCCAGCAGTTTCCGAGTCTTATCCCAGAACACTGAAGCTTTCTTT.

The chain carries TRBV19 and TRBJ2-1; 8 positions match TRBD2. The J segment lost 6 bases and the V segment lost 7 bases, leaving 5 bases of the junction unmatched. The CDR3 covers 13 residues. Germline lookup yields CDR1 LNHDA and CDR2 SQIVND (reference sequence). CDR3 nucleotide sequence: TGTGCCAGTACCCCCGGGACTAGCAATGAGCAGTTCTTC. This sequence encodes CASTPGTSNEQFF.

This sequence joins TRBV27 and TRBJ2-7; D might be TRBD1 (5 bases). The CDR3 runs 13 residues. Germline CDR1 is MNHEY and CDR2 is SMNVEV (reference sequence). V lost 2 bases to trimming and J lost 2 bases, with 7 bases between them. The CDR3 DNA is TGTGCCAGCAGTTTAGCAGGGACCTACGAGCAGTACTTC. Its protein product is CASSLAGTYEQYF.

The chain couples TRBV5-6 to TRBJ1-1, with D possibly matching TRBD1 (6 bases). The CDR3 consists of 12 residues. Germline CDR1 SGHDT, CDR2 YYEEEE. V gave up 3 bases and J gave up 7 bases, with 10 bases separating them. CDR3 in amino acids: CASSSLQGEAFF. The CDR3 region has the DNA TGTGCCAGCAGCTCATTACAGGGTGAAGCTTTCTTT.

The chain has TRBV12-3 or TRBV12-4 and TRBJ1-2; D gene ambiguous. The CDR3 length is 12 residues. V was clipped by 3 bases and J by 7 bases, with 9 bases between them. CDR3 coding DNA: TGTGCCAGCAGTTTTGGACTTGCTGGCTACACCTTC. It is translated as CASSFGLAGYTF.

The chain couples TRBV14 to TRBJ1-1, with TRBD1 identical over 9 bases. V lost 5 bases, J lost 2 bases, and 6 bases stayed unmatched. CDR3 length: 15 residues. Germline V gene sequence: CDR1 SGHDN, CDR2 FVKESK. Here the CDR3 reads CASSFIQGANTEAFF. The CDR3 DNA is TGTGCCAGCAGCTTCATACAGGGGGCTAACACTGAAGCTTTCTTT.

The CDR3 bases are TGTGCCAGCGGCCTACAGGACTACGAGCAGTACTTC. Translated: CASGLQDYEQYF. The gene calls are TRBV7-8 and TRBJ2-7, with D possibly being TRBD1 (5 bases). Per germline, CDR1 SGHVS and CDR2 FQNEAQ. This CDR3 has 12 amino acids. V lost 8 bases to trimming and J lost 3 bases, with 11 bases between them.

The rearrangement uses TRBV16 and TRBJ1-4; D ambiguous. Germline loops: CDR1 KGHSY, CDR2 FQNENV. V lost 2 bases to trimming and J lost 0 bases, with 7 bases between them. There are 15 residues in the CDR3. The CDR3 is CASSQTRATNEKLFF. DNA for the CDR3: TGTGCCAGCAGCCAAACGAGGGCAACTAATGAAAAACTGTTTTTT.